A single sample gave rise to the 2 T cell receptor beta chains below, sequenced in a study of cytomegalovirus exposure and HLA in healthy donors listed by TCRdb under 2017. Libraries were built with the immunoSEQ multiplex PCR assay. The multiplex PCR relied on a mix of 60 forward primers for TCR Vbeta segments and 13 reverse primers for TCR Jbeta segments. This is the immuneACCESS table as TCRdb keeps it, with only in-frame sequences that have V and J called. A part of the clones is gone; compared with another copy, unresolved V genes explain less than half, and the rest is unexplained. Present in this sample are 130,000 or so clones, approximately 84% of which were seen just once. The ten largest account for less than 2% of the sample. Sequencing input: PBMCs. These receptor sequences come from a woman in her thirties or forties in good health and CMV-seronegative.

V and J are TRBV5-6 and TRBJ2-7; D might be TRBD2 (6 bases). Germline V gives CDR1 SGHDT, CDR2 YYEEEE. The CDR3 length is 14 residues. Between the trimmed V and J ends, which lost 3 bases and 11 bases, there was a span of 21 bases. The CDR3 sequence is CASSWGSPGDDEYF. CDR3 DNA: TGTGCCAGCAGCTGGGGATCACCGGGAGATGATGAGTACTTC.

The chain couples TRBV19 to TRBJ1-2; D is unclear. Trimming shortened V by 7 bases and J by 0 bases, and 18 bases separated the two germline ends. CDR1 is LNHDA, CDR2 SQIVND, per germline (reference sequence). The CDR3 contains 16 residues. As DNA, the CDR3 is TGTGCCAGTAACTCTCAAGGCGAGCGCGCTAACTATGGCTACACCTTC. It yields the protein CASNSQGERANYGYTF.